This TCR beta chain was sequenced during a study of blood T cell repertoires in COVID-19. Overall study: Acute and convalescent COVID-19 samples came from the United States, Italy and Spain.

The CDR3 length is 15 residues. Germline CDR1 reads WSHSY; CDR2 reads SAAADI. With 6 bases clipped from V and 2 bases from J, the junction kept 7 bases outside the gene matches. Produced via immunoSEQ multiplex PCR; TCRdb's table is partial and in-frame only. The table shows about 89,000 clones, with about 83% occurring only once. The sequence was collected from a human donor in a cohort sampled during active COVID-19. Sequencing was done on a sample of peripheral blood. The chain joins TRBV10-2 to TRBJ2-1; TRBD1 agrees at 7 bases. CDR3 residues: CASRSTQGAYNEQFF. As DNA, the CDR3 is TGCGCCAGCAGAAGCACCCAGGGGGCCTACAATGAGCAGTTCTTC.